This T cell receptor (beta chain) stems from a study of blood T cell repertoires in COVID-19. Study-wide context: Italy, Spain and the United States were the sources of the convalescent and acute COVID-19 samples.

Clones were read by immunoSEQ multiplex PCR, and TCRdb kept only the in-frame ones, dropping some. The table includes about 100,000 clones, approximately 81% detected once. The length of the CDR3 is 15 residues. The trim removed 3 bases at V and 6 bases at J, leaving 9 bases unmatched. CDR1 is SGDLS and CDR2 is YYNGEE in the germline V gene. The receptor comes from a human donor in a cohort sampled during active COVID-19. V usage is TRBV9 and J usage is TRBJ2-1, with TRBD1 matching 7 bases. Specimen: peripheral blood. CDR3 residues: CASSGSTGHGNEQFF. CDR3 in DNA: TGTGCCAGCAGCGGATCGACAGGGCACGGCAATGAGCAGTTCTTC.